This T cell receptor (beta chain) was recorded in a study of PD-L1 blockade in urothelial cancer. Germline V gene data show CDR1 as KGHSH and CDR2 as LQKENI. The CDR3 is made up of 17 amino acids. Assay: immunoSEQ multiplex PCR; the TCRdb copy retains only in-frame clones and omits some. The sample shows around 20,000 clones, around 88% of them seen only once. This clone was found once. Relative to the germline gene, one junction end is altered; a read error may explain this. Distinct nucleotide sequences in the sample also encode this CDR3. The sequences come from PBMCs, collected around atezolizumab (anti-PD-L1) treatment. The TCR was taken from a man in his fifties or sixties with urothelial cancer. The rearrangement uses TRBV18 and TRBJ2-7; D is ambiguous. The CDR3 coding sequence is TGTGCCAGCTCAGATACTACCGCGTTGACGGCGTCCTATGAGCAGTACTTC. It is translated as CASSDTTALTASYEQYF.